The following is a T cell receptor beta chain sequence with its context. Its antigen is unidentified. Specified treatment: about 20 received Ad26.COV2.S at low or high dose, single or two shots; about 5 received placebo; per-sample allocation not given. Sampling was performed 63 days after the first vaccine or placebo injection. The data are from a study of Ad26.COV2.S vaccination and SARS-CoV-2 variants. Study-wide points: A substantial breadth of spike-specific CD8+ and CD4+ T cell responses after vaccination has been reported. Researchers reported similar non-spike TCR breadth in vaccine and placebo recipients.

The CDR3 consists of 19 residues. Germline values: CDR1 SEHNR, CDR2 FQNEAQ (reference sequence). The J segment lost 2 bases and the V segment lost 5 bases, leaving 19 bases of the junction unmatched. TCRdb's copy holds only in-frame clones and misses some; the assay was immunoSEQ multiplex PCR. The sample lists more than 400,000 clones; about 90% were seen once. The clonotype was recovered from a person between 18 and 59 years old who received the Ad26.COV2.S COVID-19 vaccine or a placebo. This specimen was peripheral blood, taken in a trial of Ad26.COV2.S vaccine versus placebo. The chain combines TRBV7-9 with TRBJ1-1; 8 nucleotides align to TRBD1. CDR3 bases: TGTGCCAGCAGCCAAAGTCCCGGGACAGGACCCCACCCTAACACTGAAGCTTTCTTT. It is translated as CASSQSPGTGPHPNTEAFF.